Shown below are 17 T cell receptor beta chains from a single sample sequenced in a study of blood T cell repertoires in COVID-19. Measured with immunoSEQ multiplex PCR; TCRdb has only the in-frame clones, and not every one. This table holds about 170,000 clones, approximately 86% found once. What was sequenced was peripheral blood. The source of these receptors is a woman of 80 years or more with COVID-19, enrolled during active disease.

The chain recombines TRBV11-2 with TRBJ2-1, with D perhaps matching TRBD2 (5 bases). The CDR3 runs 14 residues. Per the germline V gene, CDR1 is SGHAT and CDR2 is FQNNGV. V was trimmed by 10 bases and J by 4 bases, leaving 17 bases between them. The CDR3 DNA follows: TGTGCCACCCGAACTAGTATACTATACAATGAGCAGTTCTTC. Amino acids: CATRTSILYNEQFF.

The CDR3 region has the DNA TGTGCCAGTAGTATCGGGGTCCAGCCCCAGCATTTT. Its translation is CASSIGVQPQHF. This rearrangement joins TRBV19 to TRBJ1-5, with D hard to call. V lost 3 bases and J 7 bases, leaving 7 bases between the germline ends. Germline lookup yields CDR1 LNHDA and CDR2 SQIVND (reference sequence). The CDR3 length is 12 residues.

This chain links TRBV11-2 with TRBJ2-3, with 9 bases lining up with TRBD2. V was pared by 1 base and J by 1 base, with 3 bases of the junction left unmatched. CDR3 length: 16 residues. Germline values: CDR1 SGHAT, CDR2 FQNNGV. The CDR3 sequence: CASSLGERGGTDTQYF. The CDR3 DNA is TGTGCCAGCAGCTTAGGCGAGCGGGGGGGCACAGATACGCAGTATTTT.

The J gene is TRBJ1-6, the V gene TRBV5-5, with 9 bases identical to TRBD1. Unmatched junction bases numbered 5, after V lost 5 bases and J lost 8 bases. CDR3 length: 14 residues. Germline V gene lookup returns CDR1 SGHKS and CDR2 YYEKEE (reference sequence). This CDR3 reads CASSGQGSYSPLHF. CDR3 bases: TGTGCCAGCAGTGGACAGGGGAGTTATTCACCCCTCCACTTT.

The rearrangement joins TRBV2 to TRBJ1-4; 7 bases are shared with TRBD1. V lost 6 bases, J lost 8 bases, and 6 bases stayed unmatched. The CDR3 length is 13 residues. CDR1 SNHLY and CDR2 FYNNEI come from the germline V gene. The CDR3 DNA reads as TGTGCCAGCAGGGGGACAGAAGGGGAAAAACTGTTTTTT. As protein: CASRGTEGEKLFF. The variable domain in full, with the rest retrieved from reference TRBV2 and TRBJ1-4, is EPEVTQTPSHQVTQMGQEVILRCVPISNHLYFYWYRQILGQKVEFLVSFYNNEISEKSEIFDDQFSVERPDGSNFTLKIRSTKLEDSAMYFCASRGTEGEKLFFGSGTQLSVL.

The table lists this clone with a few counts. The CDR3 loop reads CASTRQGNSPLHF. The CDR3 region has the DNA TGTGCCAGCACTAGACAGGGGAATTCACCCCTCCACTTT. This chain links TRBV6-5 with TRBJ1-6; 8 bases agree with TRBD1. The germline V gene has CDR1 MNHEY and CDR2 SVGAGI. This CDR3 has 13 amino acids. Germline trimming cut 7 bases from V and 7 bases from J; bases unmatched to any gene: 3.

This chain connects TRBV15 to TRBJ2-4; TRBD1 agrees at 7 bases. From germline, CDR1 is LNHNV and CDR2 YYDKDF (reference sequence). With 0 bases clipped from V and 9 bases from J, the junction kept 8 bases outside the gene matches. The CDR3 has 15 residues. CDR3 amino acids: CATSRDPNRGSIQYF. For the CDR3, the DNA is TGTGCCACCAGCAGAGACCCCAACAGGGGCAGCATTCAGTACTTC.

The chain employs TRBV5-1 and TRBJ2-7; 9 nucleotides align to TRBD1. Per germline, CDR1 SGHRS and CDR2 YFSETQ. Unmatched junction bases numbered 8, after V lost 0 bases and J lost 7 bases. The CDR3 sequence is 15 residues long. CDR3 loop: CASSLEGQGSGEQYF. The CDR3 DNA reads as TGCGCCAGCAGCTTGGAAGGACAGGGGTCAGGGGAGCAGTACTTC.

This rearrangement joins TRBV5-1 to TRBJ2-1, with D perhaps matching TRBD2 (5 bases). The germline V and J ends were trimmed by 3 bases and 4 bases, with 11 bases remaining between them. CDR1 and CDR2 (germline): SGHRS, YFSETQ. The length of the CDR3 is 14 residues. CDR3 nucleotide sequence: TGCGCCAGCAGCTCTGGACTCGATTACAATGAGCAGTTCTTC. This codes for CASSSGLDYNEQFF. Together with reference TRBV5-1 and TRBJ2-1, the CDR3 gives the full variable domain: KAGVTQTPRYLIKTRGQQVTLSCSPISGHRSVSWYQQTPGQGLQFLFEYFSETQRNKGNFPGRFSGRQFSNSRSEMNVSTLELGDSALYLCASSSGLDYNEQFFGPGTRLTVL.

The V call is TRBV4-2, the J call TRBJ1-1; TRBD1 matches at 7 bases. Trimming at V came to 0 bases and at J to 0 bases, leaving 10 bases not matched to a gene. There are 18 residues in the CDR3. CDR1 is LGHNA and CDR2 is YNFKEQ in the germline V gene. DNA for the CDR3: TGTGCCAGCAGCCAAGATGGTTTTGGGACAGCAATGAACACTGAAGCTTTCTTT. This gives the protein CASSQDGFGTAMNTEAFF.

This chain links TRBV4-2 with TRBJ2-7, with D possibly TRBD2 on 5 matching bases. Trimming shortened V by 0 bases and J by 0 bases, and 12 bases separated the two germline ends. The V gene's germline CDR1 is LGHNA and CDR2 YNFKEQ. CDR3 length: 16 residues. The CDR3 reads CASSQDAGRSSYEQYF. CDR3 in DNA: TGTGCCAGCAGCCAAGACGCGGGCAGGAGCTCCTACGAGCAGTACTTC.

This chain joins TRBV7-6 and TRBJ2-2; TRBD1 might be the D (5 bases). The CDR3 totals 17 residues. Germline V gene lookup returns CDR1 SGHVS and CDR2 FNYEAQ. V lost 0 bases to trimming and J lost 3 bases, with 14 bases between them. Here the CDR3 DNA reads TGTGCCAGCAGCTTAGCTGAGTTGCAGGGTGACACCGGGGAGCTGTTTTTT. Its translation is CASSLAELQGDTGELFF.

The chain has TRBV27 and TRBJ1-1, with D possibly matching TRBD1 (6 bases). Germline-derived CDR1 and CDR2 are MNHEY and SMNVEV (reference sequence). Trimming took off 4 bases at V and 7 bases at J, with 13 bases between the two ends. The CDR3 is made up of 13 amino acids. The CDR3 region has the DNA TGTGCCAGCAGTTCCTCAGGGGTGGTTGAAGCTTTCTTT. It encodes CASSSSGVVEAFF.

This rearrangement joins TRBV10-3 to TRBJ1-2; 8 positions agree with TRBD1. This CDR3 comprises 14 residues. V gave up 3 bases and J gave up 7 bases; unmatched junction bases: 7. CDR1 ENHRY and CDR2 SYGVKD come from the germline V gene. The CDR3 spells CAISEGQGAGGYTF. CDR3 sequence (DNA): TGTGCCATCAGTGAAGGGCAGGGGGCCGGTGGCTACACCTTC.

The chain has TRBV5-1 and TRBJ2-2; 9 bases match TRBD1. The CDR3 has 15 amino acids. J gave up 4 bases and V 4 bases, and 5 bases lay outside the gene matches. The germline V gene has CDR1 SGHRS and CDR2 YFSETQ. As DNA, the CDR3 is TGCGCCAGCAGCCACGGGACAGGGATCACCGGGGAGCTGTTTTTT. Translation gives CASSHGTGITGELFF.

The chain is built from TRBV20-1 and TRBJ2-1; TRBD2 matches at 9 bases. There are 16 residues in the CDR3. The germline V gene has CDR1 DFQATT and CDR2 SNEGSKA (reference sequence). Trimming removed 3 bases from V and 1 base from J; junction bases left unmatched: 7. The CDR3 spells CSASVAGGGSYNEQFF. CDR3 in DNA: TGCAGTGCTAGTGTGGCGGGAGGGGGATCCTACAATGAGCAGTTCTTC.

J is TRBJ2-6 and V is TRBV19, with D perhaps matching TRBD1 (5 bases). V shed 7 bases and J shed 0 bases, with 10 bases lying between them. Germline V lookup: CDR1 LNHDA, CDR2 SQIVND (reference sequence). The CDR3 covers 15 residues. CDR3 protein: CASKQESSGANVLTF. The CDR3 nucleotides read TGTGCCAGTAAACAGGAGAGCTCTGGGGCCAACGTCCTGACTTTC.